Sequencing of this T cell receptor beta chain was carried out in a study of T cell repertoires in cytomegalovirus infection. Looking at the study overall: Alongside well-studied HLA-B-restricted CMV epitopes, recently identified HLA-C-restricted CMV epitopes were also used. CMV infection together with matching HLA type was indicated by public TCR beta signatures.

This CDR3 is 11 amino acids long. Trimming took off 9 bases at V and 8 bases at J, with 13 bases between the two ends. Germline CDR1 is MNHNY and CDR2 is SVGAGI (reference sequence). Each CDR3 protein gets one entry after TCRdb re-called the reads with MiXCR. The sample lists around 900,000 distinct CDR3 sequences, approximately 31% occurring once. Points on this clonotype: The antigen is not known.

Study-level findings and limits: Ex vivo responses were dominated by HLA-C-restricted CMV-specific TCR beta clonotypes.

The sequenced sample was cultured CD8+ T cells from PBMCs, obtained from culture after CMV antigen stimulation. The rearrangement joins TRBV6-6 to TRBJ1-1; D gene ambiguous. This receptor was identified in a human donor in good health (CMV status not recorded). Some clones in this sample may be carry-over from other donors' samples. The CDR3 DNA reads as TGTGCCAGTTCGGGGAGGGAGGAAGCTTTCTTT. This encodes CASSGREEAFF.